The clone carrying this TCR beta chain was seen repeatedly, ten times or more. Its target is unknown. The sample comes from a study of T cells in Graves' hyperthyroidism and ophthalmopathy. Background on the study: At the time of initial diagnosis and before any treatment, peripheral blood was collected. General study points: Clonotypes that were expanded in thyroid above 0.001 mostly appeared in blood too.

From RNA transcripts, TCR beta CDR3 regions were amplified. Using the HTBI primer set, a first-round RT-PCR was run on the TCR CDR3. Using its own MiXCR run on the multiplex PCR reads, TCRdb lists one record per CDR3 protein. The profile covers about 350,000 distinct CDR3 sequences, with roughly 13% appearing a single time and about 26% taken by the ten largest. Germline values: CDR1 MDHEN, CDR2 SYDVKM. The CDR3 extends over 16 amino acids. Trimming at V came to 6 bases and at J to 4 bases, leaving 11 bases not matched to a gene. Researchers defined stable Graves' hyperthyroidism as no ophthalmopathy progression within 18 months. Isolation of PBMCs was performed on about 10 ml fresh peripheral blood.

The chain recombines TRBV28 with TRBJ2-3; 9 bases fit TRBD2. This sequence was found in a woman in her twenties or thirties with Graves' hyperthyroidism. Specimen: blood. The chain's CDR3 is CASSSASGTRADTQYF. As DNA, the CDR3 is TGTGCCAGCAGCTCGGCTAGCGGGACGAGGGCAGATACGCAGTATTTT.